This is a list of T cell receptor beta chains from one sample in a study of TIL therapy for anti-PD-1-resistant metastatic lung cancer. This table comes from immunoSEQ multiplex PCR, and its TCRdb copy is limited to in-frame clones, with some not included. The data show under 20,000 clones, roughly 79% seen once. Sequencing used blood, obtained at baseline. These receptors were collected from a person between 30 and 79 years old with non-small cell lung cancer. CDR3s include the opening cysteine and the closing phenylalanine or tryptophan. The D gene is left open where the match is weak. For some rows the clone size is stated as once, few or many, or as a class when expanded; others skip it.

>-|TRBV3-1/TRBV3-2|TRBJ2-6|-|14
CASMSEPGANVLTF
TGTGCCAGCATGAGTGAGCCTGGGGCCAACGTCCTGACTTTC
>-|TRBV5-1|TRBJ1-1|-|14
CASSSQGKNTEAFF
TGCGCCAGCAGCTCGCAGGGGAAGAACACTGAAGCTTTCTTT
>-|TRBV7-2|TRBJ2-3|-|12
CASSQGPDTQYF
TGTGCCAGCAGCCAGGGTCCAGATACGCAGTATTTT
>TRBD2|TRBV24-1|TRBJ2-1|-|13
CATAGGGGYEQFF
TGTGCCACCGCGGGGGGTGGGGGCTATGAGCAGTTCTTC
>TRBD2|TRBV5-1|TRBJ2-3|-|16
CASSGGLAASTDTQYF
TGCGCCAGCAGCGGGGGACTAGCGGCGAGCACAGATACGCAGTATTTT
>TRBD1|TRBV27|TRBJ1-2|-|14
CASSLSTGARGYTF
TGTGCCAGCAGTTTATCGACAGGGGCTAGAGGCTACACCTTC
>TRBD1|TRBV10-1|TRBJ2-3|-|14
CASSRDSPTDTQYF
TGCGCCAGCAGCCGGGACAGCCCCACAGATACGCAGTATTTT
>-|TRBV7-9|TRBJ2-3|-|15
CASSLRSAQADTQYF
TGTGCCAGCAGCTTAAGGTCCGCGCAGGCAGATACGCAGTATTTT
>-|TRBV11-3|TRBJ2-7|-|15
CASSLAAGQVYEQYF
TGTGCCAGCAGCTTAGCCGCCGGACAAGTCTACGAGCAGTACTTC
>-|TRBV24-1|TRBJ1-3|once|12
CATQGARNTIYF
TGTGCCACCCAAGGGGCTCGGAACACCATATATTTT
>-|TRBV11-2|TRBJ1-5|few|14
CASSPDSGSQPQHF
TGTGCCAGCAGCCCTGACTCAGGGAGTCAGCCCCAGCATTTT
>TRBD2|TRBV10-1|TRBJ2-3|-|15
CASTPGTSGTDTQYF
TGCGCCAGCACTCCCGGGACTAGCGGCACAGATACGCAGTATTTT
>-|TRBV4-2|TRBJ1-4|few|14
CASSQAGANEKLFF
TGTGCCAGCAGCCAGGCGGGCGCTAATGAAAAACTGTTTTTT
>TRBD1|TRBV6-4|TRBJ1-2|-|15
CASRTSGTGFGGYTF
TGTGCCAGCAGGACTTCGGGGACAGGGTTCGGTGGCTACACCTTC
>TRBD1|TRBV7-9|TRBJ1-2|-|15
CASSLRTGVGYGYTF
TGTGCCAGCAGCTTACGGACAGGGGTCGGCTATGGCTACACCTTC
>-|TRBV27|TRBJ2-7|-|12
CASRRGSYEQYF
TGTGCCAGTAGAAGGGGTTCCTACGAGCAGTACTTC
>-|TRBV11-2|TRBJ2-7|-|11
CASSSVYGQYF
TGTGCCAGCAGCTCCGTCTACGGGCAGTACTTC
>-|TRBV7-2|TRBJ1-1|-|13
CASSPRGGTEAFF
TGTGCCAGCAGCCCCCGGGGGGGGACTGAAGCTTTCTTT
>-|TRBV7-6|TRBJ2-7|-|15
CASSLLEGGSYEQYF
TGTGCCAGCAGCTTATTGGAGGGGGGTAGCTACGAGCAGTACTTC
>-|TRBV7-2|TRBJ2-2|-|16
CASSLEPLLNTGELFF
TGTGCCAGCAGCTTAGAACCCCTCCTGAACACCGGGGAGCTGTTTTTT
>TRBD2|TRBV11-3|TRBJ2-1|-|20
CASSLGGGLAGDWSYNEQFF
TGTGCCAGCAGCTTAGGAGGGGGACTAGCGGGGGATTGGTCCTACAATGAGCAGTTCTTC
>TRBD1|TRBV3-1/TRBV3-2|TRBJ2-3|-|15
CASSTYRGHTDTQYF
TGTGCCAGCAGCACCTACAGGGGACACACAGATACGCAGTATTTT
>-|TRBV7-2|TRBJ2-7|-|15
CASSDGQPGSYEQYF
TGTGCCAGCAGCGATGGACAGCCAGGCTCCTACGAGCAGTACTTC
>-|TRBV7-6|TRBJ1-3|-|15
CASSPDLNPGNTIYF
TGTGCCAGCAGCCCAGACCTCAATCCAGGAAACACCATATATTTT
>-|TRBV6-5|TRBJ2-3|-|14
CATDGPRSTDTQYF
TGTGCCACGGACGGTCCTAGGAGCACAGATACGCAGTATTTT